The 3 T cell receptor beta chains listed next were all sequenced from one sample in a study of STAT5B mutations in CD4+ large granular lymphocyte leukemia. This table comes from immunoSEQ multiplex PCR, and its TCRdb copy is limited to in-frame clones, with some not included. The table includes some 8,200 clones, 85% to 90% detected once. Sequencing was performed on PBMCs. Source of these receptors: a woman aged 70-85 years with CD4+ T-cell large granular lymphocyte leukemia.

The rearrangement joins TRBV5-1 to TRBJ2-3, with a possible D match to TRBD2 (6 bases). Germline loops: CDR1 SGHRS, CDR2 YFSETQ. The ends were cut back, 0 bases at V and 1 base at J, with 6 bases in the middle. This CDR3 comprises 14 residues. In nucleotides, the CDR3 is TGCGCCAGCAGCTTGGCTAGCGGCACAGATACGCAGTATTTT. Its protein product is CASSLASGTDTQYF.

The V call is TRBV5-1, the J call TRBJ2-7; D remains unclear. The CDR3 is 13 residues long. Trimming cost V 2 bases and J 3 bases, with 9 bases left between them. Germline V lookup: CDR1 SGHRS, CDR2 YFSETQ. CDR3 sequence reads: CASSLFDNYEQYF. CDR3 bases: TGCGCCAGCAGCTTATTTGATAACTACGAGCAGTACTTC. Variable domain in full (rest from reference TRBV5-1 and TRBJ2-7): KAGVTQTPRYLIKTRGQQVTLSCSPISGHRSVSWYQQTPGQGLQFLFEYFSETQRNKGNFPGRFSGRQFSNSRSEMNVSTLELGDSALYLCASSLFDNYEQYFGPGTRLTVT.

V and J are TRBV6-6 and TRBJ2-3; D may be TRBD1 (5 bases). This CDR3 has 13 residues. Germline V gene data show CDR1 as MNHNY and CDR2 as SVGAGI (reference sequence). V was shortened by 7 bases and J by 4 bases, with 12 bases between the two germline ends. CDR3 sequence: CASTGYGADTQYF. The CDR3 DNA sequence: TGTGCCAGCACAGGGTATGGGGCAGATACGCAGTATTTT.